The clone carrying this TCR beta chain has only one observation. Germline CDR1 and CDR2: LGHDT and YNNKEL (reference sequence). This CDR3 is built from 19 residues. After removal of 0 bases from V and 3 bases from J, the junction contained 11 bases not matched to a gene. This entry is derived from a study of blood T cell repertoires in COVID-19. Study overall: Collection of acute and convalescent COVID-19 samples took place in the United States, Italy and Spain. The analysed material was cDNA or gDNA that came from T cells, B-cell-depleted T cells, or PBMCs.

Original analysis: Cell counts per sample came from amplifying reference gene primers. The protocol was immunoSEQ multiplex PCR, while the TCRdb copy is restricted to in-frame clones and leaves out a portion. The V and J calls and the clone size are those of that table, but D and trimming were determined from the DNA. The data hold 150,000 to 200,000 clones, with 80% to 90% observed a single time. The origin of this receptor is a man aged 50 to 60 with active or convalescent COVID-19. The V gene is TRBV3-1 (or the pseudogene TRBV3-2), the J gene TRBJ2-2; 9 bases map to TRBD1. Sequencing was carried out using peripheral blood. This CDR3 is CASSQDPRGQGADTGELFF. CDR3 coding DNA: TGTGCCAGCAGCCAAGACCCCAGGGGACAGGGAGCGGACACCGGGGAGCTGTTTTTT.